Reported below is one T cell receptor (beta chain). Its antigen is as yet unknown. A universal primer site and UMIs were added as TCR cDNA was made by 5'RACE template switching. TCRdb re-called the 5' RACE reads through MiXCR, storing one row per CDR3 protein. The data show around 310,000 distinct CDR3 sequences, 7.5% to 9% seen once. These data originate in a study of T cells after yellow fever vaccination. Whole-study results and caveats: Among primary-vaccination clones, most reappeared after the booster, at 95% to 96% for CD4 and 85% to 90% for CD8. Some clonotypes, a small share, were shared between CD4 and CD8 compartments. From the bulk population, abundant clonotypes could contaminate and appear within FACS-sorted repertoires.

The length of the CDR3 is 17 residues. Germline CDR1 is LGHNA and CDR2 is YSLEER. The germline V and J ends were trimmed by 0 bases and 7 bases, with 18 bases remaining between them. The sequence was obtained from a young man who received the YFV17D yellow fever vaccine. Sample: PBMCs, taken on the day of the first yellow fever vaccination. The rearrangement uses TRBV4-3 and TRBJ1-4; D is ambiguous. The CDR3 DNA reads as TGCGCCAGCAGCCAAGAATCTCGTATGGGCCCCAGTGAAAAACTGTTTTTT. As protein: CASSQESRMGPSEKLFF.